Below are 4 T cell receptor beta chains sequenced from a single sample in a study of T cells in Graves' hyperthyroidism and ophthalmopathy. The investigators amplified TCR beta CDR3 regions from RNA transcripts. First-round RT-PCR targeting the TCR CDR3 was performed with the HTBI primer set. TCRdb independently ran MiXCR on the multiplex PCR reads; one entry per CDR3 protein. In the table there are about 840,000 distinct CDR3 sequences, approximately 40% of which are singletons. The specimen was blood. These receptors were collected from a man aged 18 to 29 with Graves' hyperthyroidism.

With respect to this clonotype: Mismatch with germline at one junction end may stem from a read error. The CDR3: CASSPWTGQTAAFF. Here the CDR3 DNA reads TGTGCCAGCAGCCCCTGGACAGGGCAAACTGCAGCTTTCTTT. The rearrangement joins TRBV11-2 to TRBJ1-1, with 8 bases fitting TRBD1. CDR3 length: 14 amino acids. Germline CDR1 reads SGHAT; CDR2 reads FQNNGV.

Written as DNA, the CDR3 is TGTGCCAGCAGCTTATTTACGTCAGACTATGGCTACACCTTC. It codes for CASSLFTSDYGYTF. V gene TRBV7-9 combines with J gene TRBJ1-2; D remains ambiguous. CDR3 size: 14 residues. The V end lost 2 bases, the J end lost 3 bases, and 10 bases lay between the germline ends. The germline CDR1 and CDR2 sequences are SEHNR and FQNEAQ (reference sequence).

The V gene is TRBV5-6, the J gene TRBJ1-4; TRBD1 matches 8 bases. This CDR3 is built from 15 residues. Per germline, CDR1 SGHDT and CDR2 YYEEEE. The J segment lost 5 bases and the V segment lost 7 bases, leaving 10 bases of the junction unmatched. The CDR3 loop reads CASQSRTGGNEKLFF. The CDR3 nucleotides are TGTGCCAGCCAGTCCAGAACAGGGGGGAATGAAAAACTGTTTTTT.

This clonotype has just a few counts. J is TRBJ2-5 and V is TRBV5-4; the D gene is possibly TRBD2 (5 bases). Trimming shortened V by 3 bases and J by 2 bases, and 11 bases separated the two germline ends. CDR1 and CDR2 (germline): SGHNT, YYREEE (reference sequence). The CDR3 spans 14 residues. The CDR3 loop is CASSSGEAQETQYF. CDR3 DNA: TGTGCCAGCAGCTCCGGGGAAGCTCAAGAGACCCAGTACTTC.